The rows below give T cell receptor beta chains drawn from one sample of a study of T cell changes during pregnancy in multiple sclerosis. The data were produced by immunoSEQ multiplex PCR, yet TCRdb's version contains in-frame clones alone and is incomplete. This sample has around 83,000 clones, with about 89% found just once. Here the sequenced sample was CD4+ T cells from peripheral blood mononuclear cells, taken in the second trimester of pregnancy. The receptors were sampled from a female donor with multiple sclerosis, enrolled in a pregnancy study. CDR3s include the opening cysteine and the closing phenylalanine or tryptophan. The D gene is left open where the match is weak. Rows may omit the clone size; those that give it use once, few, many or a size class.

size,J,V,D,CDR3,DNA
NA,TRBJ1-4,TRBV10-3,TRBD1,CATRTGGLNEKLFF,TGTGCCACACGGACAGGGGGCCTTAATGAAAAACTGTTTTTT
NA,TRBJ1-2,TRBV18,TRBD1,CASSPPFRGGVGYTF,TGTGCCAGCTCACCACCGTTCAGAGGGGGCGTTGGCTACACCTTC
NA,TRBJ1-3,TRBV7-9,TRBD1,CASSLKGQNSGNTIYF,TGTGCCAGCAGCTTAAAGGGACAGAACTCTGGAAACACCATATATTTT
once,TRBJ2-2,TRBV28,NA,CASSTGLTNTGELFF,TGTGCCAGCAGCACGGGACTCACGAACACCGGGGAGCTGTTTTTT
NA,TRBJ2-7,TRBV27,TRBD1,CASSLRDREYEQYF,TGTGCCAGCAGTTTACGGGACAGGGAGTACGAGCAGTACTTC
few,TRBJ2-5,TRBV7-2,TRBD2,CASSPRLAPRPQETQYF,TGTGCCAGCAGCCCCAGACTAGCGCCCCGACCCCAAGAGACCCAGTACTTC
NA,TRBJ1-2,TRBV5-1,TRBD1,CASSLGQGDYGYTF,TGCGCCAGCAGCTTGGGACAGGGGGACTATGGCTACACCTTC
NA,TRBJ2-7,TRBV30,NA,CAWSLRGAVPSEQYF,TGTGCCTGGAGTTTAAGGGGCGCGGTACCCTCCGAGCAGTACTTC
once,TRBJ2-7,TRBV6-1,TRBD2,CASSILAGLGYEQYF,TGTGCCAGCAGTATACTAGCGGGATTGGGCTACGAGCAGTACTTC
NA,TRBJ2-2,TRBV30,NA,CAWLGQTTGELFF,TGTGCCTGGCTAGGACAGACCACCGGGGAGCTGTTTTTT
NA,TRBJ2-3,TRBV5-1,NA,CASSLESGDTQYF,TGCGCCAGCAGCTTGGAGTCCGGGGATACGCAGTATTTT
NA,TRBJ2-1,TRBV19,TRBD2,CASSRTSTNEQFF,TGTGCCAGTAGTAGGACTAGCACAAATGAGCAGTTCTTC
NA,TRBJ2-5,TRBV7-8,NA,CASSPRRVRGETQYF,TGTGCCAGCAGCCCAAGGCGGGTTCGGGGAGAGACCCAGTACTTC
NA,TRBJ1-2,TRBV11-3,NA,CASTGRQESSGYTF,TGTGCCAGCACCGGACGACAGGAATCCAGTGGCTACACCTTC
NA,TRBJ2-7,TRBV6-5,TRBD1,CASSYSGTGSSYEQYF,TGTGCCAGCAGTTATTCCGGGACAGGGAGCTCCTACGAGCAGTACTTC
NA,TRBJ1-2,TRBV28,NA,CASIEGRGIYGYTF,TGTGCCAGCATAGAGGGCCGGGGAATATATGGCTACACCTTC
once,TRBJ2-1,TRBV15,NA,CATSREGRIYNEQFF,TGTGCCACCAGCAGAGAGGGCAGGATATACAATGAGCAGTTCTTC
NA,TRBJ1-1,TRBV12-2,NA,CARPEGQAFF,TGTGCAAGACCTGAGGGCCAAGCTTTCTTT
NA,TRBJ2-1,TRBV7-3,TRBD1,CASSPTRGQNEQFF,TGTGCCAGCAGCCCAACCAGGGGGCAGAATGAGCAGTTCTTC
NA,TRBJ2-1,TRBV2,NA,CASSAYNEQFF,TGTGCCAGCAGTGCGTACAATGAGCAGTTCTTC
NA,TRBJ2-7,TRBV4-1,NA,CAHRRRPSSYEQYF,TGCGCGCATCGCAGGCGACCAAGCTCCTACGAGCAGTACTTC
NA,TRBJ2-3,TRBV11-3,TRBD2,CASSRTSGGFTDTQYF,TGTGCCAGCAGCCGAACTAGCGGGGGGTTCACAGATACGCAGTATTTT
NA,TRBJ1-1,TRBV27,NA,CASSPTGMNTEAFF,TGTGCCAGCAGCCCCACAGGAATGAACACTGAAGCTTTCTTT
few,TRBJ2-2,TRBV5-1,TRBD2,CASTTGLAGSYTGELFF,TGCGCCAGCACCACGGGACTAGCGGGATCCTACACCGGGGAGCTGTTTTTT
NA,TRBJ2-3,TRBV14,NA,CASSQAQATLADTQYF,TGTGCCAGCAGCCAAGCACAGGCTACTTTAGCAGATACGCAGTATTTT
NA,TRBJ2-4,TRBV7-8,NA,CASSLAPHIAKNIQYF,TGTGCCAGCAGCTTAGCGCCCCACATAGCCAAAAACATTCAGTACTTC
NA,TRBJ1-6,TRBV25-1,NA,CASSEPTVYNSPLHF,TGTGCCAGCAGTGAACCGACTGTCTATAATTCACCCCTCCACTTT
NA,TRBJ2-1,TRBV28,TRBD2,CASSLRGTSAKGEQFF,TGTGCCAGCAGTCTAAGGGGGACTAGCGCGAAGGGTGAGCAGTTCTTC
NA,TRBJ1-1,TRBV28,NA,CASRTANTEAFF,TGTGCCAGTCGGACAGCCAACACTGAAGCTTTCTTT
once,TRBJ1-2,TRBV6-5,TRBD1,CASSQGQGNYGYTF,TGTGCCAGCAGCCAAGGACAGGGTAACTATGGCTACACCTTC
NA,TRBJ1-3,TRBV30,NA,CAWSVGRPSSGNTIYF,TGTGCCTGGAGTGTTGGCAGGCCCAGCTCTGGAAACACCATATATTTT
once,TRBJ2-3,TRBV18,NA,CASSPVHSTDTQYF,TGTGCCAGCTCACCTGTACATAGCACAGATACGCAGTATTTT
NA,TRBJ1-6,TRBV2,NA,CASSETGLRNSPLHF,TGTGCCAGCAGTGAGACAGGACTTCGGAATTCACCCCTCCACTTT
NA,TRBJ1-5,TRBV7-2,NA,CASSLQYSNQPQHF,TGTGCCAGCAGTTTACAGTATAGCAATCAGCCCCAGCATTTT